The source of this TCR beta chain is a study of radiotherapy plus CTLA-4 blockade in lung cancer. Trimming shortened V by 0 bases and J by 3 bases, and 8 bases separated the two germline ends. In germline, CDR1 is LGHNA, CDR2 YNFKEQ. The CDR3 has 14 residues. Generated by immunoSEQ multiplex PCR, the TCRdb table keeps only in-frame clones and is missing some. The sample contains some 110,000 clones, under 90% of which appear only once. The chain recombines TRBV4-2 with TRBJ1-2; TRBD1 is a possible D gene (6 bases). The sequence was collected from a human donor with non-small cell lung cancer that progressed on radiotherapy plus ipilimumab. Some clones in this sample may be carry-over from other donors' samples. The specimen was peripheral blood, collected from a patient treated with radiotherapy plus ipilimumab. For the CDR3, the DNA is TGTGCCAGCAGCCAAGATAAGGGGGACTATGGCTACACCTTC. Its translation is CASSQDKGDYGYTF.